This TCR beta chain derives from a study of T cell repertoires in cytomegalovirus infection. Study-wide context: Public TCR beta signatures were indicative of both CMV infection and a matching HLA type.

TCRdb recomputed calls from the reads with MiXCR, one row per CDR3 protein. The table lists some 230,000 distinct CDR3 sequences, approximately 24% of them singletons, with 15% to 20% in the top ten. Comment on this clonotype: Its matching antigen is unknown.

Notes on the study in general: In two of eight donors, the top clonotype was HLA-C-restricted CMV-specific. Individuals carrying CMV plus the relevant HLA were identified by cumulative frequency of public TCR beta families.

This CDR3 is built from 14 residues. V dropped 8 bases and J dropped 4 bases, with 15 bases sitting between them. The V gene's germline CDR1 is SNHLY and CDR2 FYNNEI. The receptor was derived from a human donor in good health (CMV status not recorded). Some clones in this sample may be carry-over from other donors' samples. The chain recombines TRBV2 with TRBJ1-5; D remains unclear. The sample consisted of CD8+ T cells from PBMCs. The CDR3, as DNA: TGTGCCAGCGGTCCTAGCCTGACAAATCAGCCCCAGCATTTT. This codes for CASGPSLTNQPQHF. Combining the CDR3 with reference TRBV2 and TRBJ1-5 gives the whole variable domain EPEVTQTPSHQVTQMGQEVILRCVPISNHLYFYWYRQILGQKVEFLVSFYNNEISEKSEIFDDQFSVERPDGSNFTLKIRSTKLEDSAMYFCASGPSLTNQPQHFGDGTRLSIL.